A single sample gave rise to the 19 T cell receptor beta chains below, sequenced in a study of CD8+ T cells in alopecia areata. Extracted RNA was reverse transcribed, and the resulting cDNA served as sequencing template. Method: immunoSEQ multiplex PCR; TCRdb's copy keeps in-frame clones and lacks some. The table has 150,000 to 200,000 clones, 51% seen once. The sample's treatment: oral pan-JAK inhibitor, 5-10 mg twice daily. The material sequenced was CD8+ T cells sorted from blood, taken at week 52, from a patient treated with tofacitinib. Source of these receptors: a human donor with alopecia areata.

V is TRBV7-2 and J is TRBJ2-7; unclear D gene. Germline V gene data show CDR1 as SGHTA and CDR2 as FQGNSA. The ends were cut back, 4 bases at V and 3 bases at J, with 13 bases in the middle. The CDR3 is made up of 14 amino acids. CDR3 loop: CASSSSWMVYEQYF. The DNA for the CDR3 is TGTGCCAGCAGCTCGTCGTGGATGGTCTACGAGCAGTACTTC. The full variable domain, its missing parts supplied by reference TRBV7-2 and TRBJ2-7, is GAGVSQSPSNKVTEKGKDVELRCDPISGHTALYWYRQSLGQGLEFLIYFQGNSAPDKSGLPSDRFSAERTGGSVSTLTIQRTQQEDSAVYLCASSSSWMVYEQYFGPGTRLTVT.

The genes are TRBV27 and TRBJ2-7; tentatively, D is TRBD2 (7 bases). Looked up from germline, CDR1 is MNHEY and CDR2 is SMNVEV (reference sequence). Trimming stripped 8 bases from V and 5 bases from J, with 22 bases between. The length of the CDR3 is 15 residues. This CDR3 reads CASATTWGGRDEQYF. The CDR3 bases are TGTGCCAGCGCTACCACGTGGGGGGGCCGGGACGAGCAGTACTTC.

J is TRBJ2-1 and V is TRBV9, with TRBD1 matching 10 bases. V lost 3 bases and J lost 8; bases outside the gene matches: 11. The CDR3 covers 16 residues. Germline V gene lookup returns CDR1 SGDLS and CDR2 YYNGEE. In DNA form, the CDR3 reads TGTGCCAGCAGCGCGAGGACAGGGGGGGTCAGGCATGAGCAGTTCTTC. Its protein is CASSARTGGVRHEQFF.

The chain uses TRBV11-2 and TRBJ2-4; D ambiguous. The germline V gene encodes CDR1 SGHAT and CDR2 FQNNGV. The CDR3 is 11 amino acids. The germline V and J ends were trimmed by 4 bases and 8 bases, with 6 bases remaining between them. The CDR3 loop reads CASSSRDIQYF. The CDR3 DNA sequence: TGTGCCAGCAGCTCCAGAGACATTCAGTACTTC.

The chain joins TRBV5-1 to TRBJ2-2; D gene uncertain. Between the trimmed V and J ends, which lost 4 bases and 7 bases, there was a span of 17 bases. CDR3 length: 15 residues. The germline gives CDR1 SGHRS, CDR2 YFSETQ. The CDR3, as DNA: TGCGCCAGCAGCGCTAACGACCGTGGGCACGGGGAGCTGTTTTTT. It is translated as CASSANDRGHGELFF. Full variable domain (missing parts from reference TRBV5-1 and TRBJ2-2): KAGVTQTPRYLIKTRGQQVTLSCSPISGHRSVSWYQQTPGQGLQFLFEYFSETQRNKGNFPGRFSGRQFSNSRSEMNVSTLELGDSALYLCASSANDRGHGELFFGEGSRLTVL.

This chain uses TRBV15 with TRBJ1-1; D unclear. The ends were cut back, 1 base at V and 6 bases at J, with 12 bases in the middle. Germline CDR1 reads LNHNV; CDR2 reads YYDKDF (reference sequence). The CDR3 has 14 amino acids. In nucleotides, the CDR3 is TGTGCCACCAGCAGAGGAGAGCCCCAACCTGAAGCTTTCTTT. It translates to CATSRGEPQPEAFF. Drawing the rest from reference TRBV15 and TRBJ1-1, the complete variable domain is DAMVIQNPRYQVTQFGKPVTLSCSQTLNHNVMYWYQQKSSQAPKLLFHYYDKDFNNEADTPDNFQSRRPNTSFCFLDIRSPGLGDTAMYLCATSRGEPQPEAFFGQGTRLTVV.

The chain combines TRBV6-5 with TRBJ1-1; D uncertain. CDR3 length equals 14 residues. Germline CDR1 MNHEY, CDR2 SVGAGI. The V and J ends lost 2 bases and 1 base respectively, with 8 bases between them. The CDR3 DNA reads as TGTGCCAGCAGTTACATAGAGACGAACACTGAAGCTTTCTTT. Translated, it gives CASSYIETNTEAFF.

This clone has more than one count but fewer than ten. V is TRBV5-6 and J is TRBJ2-1; TRBD2 matches 13 bases. CDR1 is SGHDT and CDR2 is YYEEEE in the germline V gene. This CDR3 spans 15 amino acids. Trimming removed 2 bases from V and 4 bases from J; junction bases left unmatched: 0. The CDR3 loop is CASSLLAGGYNEQFF. Written as DNA, the CDR3 is TGTGCCAGCAGCTTACTAGCGGGGGGGTACAATGAGCAGTTCTTC.

This clone has a handful of counts. The rearrangement uses TRBV2 and TRBJ1-6, with D perhaps TRBD1 (5 bases). In germline, CDR1 is SNHLY, CDR2 FYNNEI. With 10 bases removed from V and 4 bases from J, the gap between germline ends came to 17 bases. This CDR3 comprises 15 residues. The CDR3 spells CATGPPDRYNSPLHF. The CDR3 bases are TGTGCCACGGGACCGCCCGACCGGTATAATTCACCCCTCCACTTT.

This clone was seen more than once but under ten times. This chain links TRBV27 with TRBJ1-6; perhaps TRBD1 as D (5 bases). There are 15 residues in the CDR3. From germline, CDR1 is MNHEY and CDR2 SMNVEV (reference sequence). The ends were cut back, 2 bases at V and 8 bases at J, with 13 bases in the middle. This chain's CDR3 is CASSLGQGADSPLHF. The CDR3 DNA reads as TGTGCCAGCAGTTTAGGTCAGGGTGCGGATTCACCCCTCCACTTT.

The V call is TRBV4-3, the J call TRBJ1-1; D is ambiguous. This CDR3 spans 15 amino acids. Trimming removed 0 bases at V and 3 bases at J, with 11 bases between. Looked up from germline, CDR1 is LGHNA and CDR2 is YSLEER. The CDR3 loop reads CASSQERWEYTEAFF. As DNA, the CDR3 is TGCGCCAGCAGCCAAGAGCGTTGGGAGTACACTGAAGCTTTCTTT.

The chain couples TRBV7-6 to TRBJ2-1; TRBD2 might be the D (6 bases). This CDR3 region has 14 residues. Germline-derived CDR1 and CDR2 are SGHVS and FNYEAQ. V shed 1 base and J shed 4 bases, with 8 bases lying between them. The CDR3 loop is CASSLEGLYNEQFF. As DNA, the CDR3 is TGTGCCAGCAGCTTAGAGGGACTGTACAATGAGCAGTTCTTC.

This clone was seen once. This chain joins TRBV27 and TRBJ2-7; D remains unclear. CDR3 length equals 13 residues. V was pared by 6 bases and J by 1 base, with 10 bases between. CDR1 is MNHEY and CDR2 is SMNVEV in the germline V gene (reference sequence). This CDR3 reads CASRGLQSYEQYF. The CDR3 DNA follows: TGTGCCAGCAGAGGATTACAGTCCTACGAGCAGTACTTC.

This clone was seen a few times. The chain employs TRBV11-2 and TRBJ2-5, with D possibly matching TRBD2 (5 bases). The CDR3 covers 13 residues. The germline gives CDR1 SGHAT, CDR2 FQNNGV. Between the trimmed V and J ends, which lost 6 bases and 5 bases, there was a span of 13 bases. Written as DNA, the CDR3 is TGTGCCAGCAGGAAAGGGAGCGTCGAGACCCAGTACTTC. This encodes CASRKGSVETQYF. Full variable domain (rest looked up from reference TRBV11-2 and TRBJ2-5): EAGVAQSPRYKIIEKRQSVAFWCNPISGHATLYWYQQILGQGPKLLIQFQNNGVVDDSQLPKDRFSAERLKGVDSTLKIQPAKLEDSAVYLCASRKGSVETQYFGPGTRLLVL.

This clone has just a few counts. The V gene is TRBV11-2, the J gene TRBJ2-1; 7 bases map to TRBD1. CDR1 is SGHAT and CDR2 is FQNNGV in the germline V gene. After removal of 5 bases from V and 4 bases from J, the junction contained 14 bases not matched to a gene. The CDR3 is made up of 17 amino acids. In nucleotides, the CDR3 is TGTGCCAGCAGCCTCTATGAACAGGGGTCTGAGTACAATGAGCAGTTCTTC. It codes for CASSLYEQGSEYNEQFF. Supplemented by reference TRBV11-2 and TRBJ2-1, the full variable domain reads EAGVAQSPRYKIIEKRQSVAFWCNPISGHATLYWYQQILGQGPKLLIQFQNNGVVDDSQLPKDRFSAERLKGVDSTLKIQPAKLEDSAVYLCASSLYEQGSEYNEQFFGPGTRLTVL.

J is TRBJ2-2 and V is TRBV5-4; D unclear. Trimming removed 1 base from V and 3 bases from J, with 10 bases in between. This CDR3 is built from 15 residues. The germline V gene encodes CDR1 SGHNT and CDR2 YYREEE (reference sequence). CDR3 protein: CASSLKGTYTGELFF. The DNA of the CDR3 is TGTGCCAGCAGCTTGAAGGGCACCTACACCGGGGAGCTGTTTTTT.

This sequence joins TRBV2 and TRBJ2-2; D unclear. Trimming removed 6 bases at V and 2 bases at J, with 13 bases between. Germline V gene lookup returns CDR1 SNHLY and CDR2 FYNNEI. The CDR3 has 15 amino acids. CDR3: CASRTVGPNTGELFF. The CDR3 coding sequence is TGTGCCAGCAGGACCGTCGGACCTAACACCGGGGAGCTGTTTTTT.

V and J are TRBV29-1 and TRBJ2-3; perhaps TRBD1 as D (6 bases). Germline assignment: CDR1 SQVTM and CDR2 ANQGSEA. There are 14 residues in the CDR3. V lost 6 bases and J 1 base, leaving 14 bases between the germline ends. The CDR3 protein is CSVTRRGGTDTQYF. The CDR3 region has the DNA TGCAGCGTAACCCGCAGGGGAGGCACAGATACGCAGTATTTT.

V gene TRBV9 combines with J gene TRBJ2-3, with D possibly TRBD1 on 6 matching bases. Per the germline V gene, CDR1 is SGDLS and CDR2 is YYNGEE. The CDR3 has 14 residues. The germline V and J ends were trimmed by 4 bases and 2 bases, with 11 bases remaining between them. The CDR3 region has the DNA TGTGCCAGCAGCCCGGACAGACCCACAGATACGCAGTATTTT. Residues: CASSPDRPTDTQYF. The full variable domain, rest sourced from reference TRBV9 and TRBJ2-3, is DSGVTQTPKHLITATGQRVTLRCSPRSGDLSVYWYQQSLDQGLQFLIQYYNGEERAKGNILERFSAQQFPDLHSELNLSSLELGDSALYFCASSPDRPTDTQYFGPGTRLTVL.